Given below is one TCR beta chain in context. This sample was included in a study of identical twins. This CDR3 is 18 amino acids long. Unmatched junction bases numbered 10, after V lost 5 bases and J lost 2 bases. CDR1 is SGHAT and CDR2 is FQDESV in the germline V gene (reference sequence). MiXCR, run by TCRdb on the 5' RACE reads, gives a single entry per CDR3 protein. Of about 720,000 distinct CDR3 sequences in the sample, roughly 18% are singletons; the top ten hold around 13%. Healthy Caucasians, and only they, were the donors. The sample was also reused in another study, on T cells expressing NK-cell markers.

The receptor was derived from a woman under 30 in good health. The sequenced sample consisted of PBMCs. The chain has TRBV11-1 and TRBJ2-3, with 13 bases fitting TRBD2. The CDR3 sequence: CASSPGLAGVSITDTQYF. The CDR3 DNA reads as TGTGCCAGCAGCCCCGGACTAGCGGGAGTGTCAATCACAGATACGCAGTATTTT. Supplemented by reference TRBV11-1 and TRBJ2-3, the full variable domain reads EAEVAQSPRYKITEKSQAVAFWCDPISGHATLYWYRQILGQGPELLVQFQDESVVDDSQLPKDRFSAERLKGVDSTLKIQPAELGDSAMYLCASSPGLAGVSITDTQYFGPGTRLTVL.